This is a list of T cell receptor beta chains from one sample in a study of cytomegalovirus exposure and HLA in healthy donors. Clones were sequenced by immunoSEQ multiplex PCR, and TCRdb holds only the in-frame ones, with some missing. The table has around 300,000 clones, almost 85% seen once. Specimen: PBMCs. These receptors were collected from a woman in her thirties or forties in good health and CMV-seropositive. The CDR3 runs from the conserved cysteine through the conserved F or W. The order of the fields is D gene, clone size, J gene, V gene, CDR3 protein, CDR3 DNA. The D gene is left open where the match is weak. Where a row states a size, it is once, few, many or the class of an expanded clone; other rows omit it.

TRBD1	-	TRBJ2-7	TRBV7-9	CASSFFRDSSYEQYF	TGTGCCAGCAGCTTTTTCCGGGACAGCTCCTACGAGCAGTACTTC
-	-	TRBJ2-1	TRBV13	CASSSTGGNEQFF	TGTGCCAGCAGCTCGACTGGTGGCAATGAGCAGTTCTTC
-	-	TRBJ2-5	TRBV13	CASSLGFMAETQYF	TGTGCCAGCAGCTTAGGATTTATGGCAGAGACCCAGTACTTC
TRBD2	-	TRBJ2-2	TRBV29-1	CSVPGTSGTVGTGELFF	TGCAGCGTTCCCGGGACTAGCGGGACCGTTGGGACCGGGGAGCTGTTTTTT
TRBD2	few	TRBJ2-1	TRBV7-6	CASSSGTSGNLYNEQFF	TGTGCCAGCAGCTCCGGGACTAGCGGGAACCTCTACAATGAGCAGTTCTTC
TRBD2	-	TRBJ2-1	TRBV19	CASSIEAAGAHNEQFF	TGTGCCAGTAGTATTGAAGCAGCGGGAGCCCACAATGAGCAGTTCTTC
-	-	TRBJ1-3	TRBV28	CASSSHLAPGFLSSGNTIYF	TGTGCCAGCAGTTCCCACCTGGCCCCAGGGTTTCTCAGCTCTGGAAACACCATATATTTT
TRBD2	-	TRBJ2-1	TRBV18	CASSPTGTSGYNEQFF	TGTGCCAGCTCACCTACCGGGACTAGCGGTTACAATGAGCAGTTCTTC
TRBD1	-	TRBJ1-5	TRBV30	CAWPFGQGANQPQHF	TGTGCCTGGCCCTTCGGACAGGGGGCAAATCAGCCCCAGCATTTT
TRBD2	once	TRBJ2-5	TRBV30	CAWRAGLAGAQETQYF	TGTGCCTGGAGGGCAGGACTAGCGGGAGCGCAAGAGACCCAGTACTTC